This paragraph covers one T cell receptor (beta chain) sequence. Its antigen is not known. This sample was taken from a study of graft-versus-host responses after intestinal transplantation. The J segment lost 13 bases and the V segment lost 4 bases, leaving 7 bases of the junction unmatched. This CDR3 spans 12 amino acids. The germline gives CDR1 SGHDN, CDR2 FVKESK. Some clones are missing from TCRdb's copy, which holds only in-frame ones; the method was immunoSEQ multiplex PCR. The data hold roughly 100,000 clones, with roughly 84% observed a single time. The source is a human donor who received an intestinal transplant. The sample was unstimulated CD4+ T cells sorted from spleen or lymph node cells, taken before intestinal transplant. The chain recombines TRBV14 with TRBJ2-1; 7 bases match TRBD1. DNA of the CDR3: TGTGCCAGCAGCCGCCTCACAGGGGTTCAGTTCTTC. Amino acids: CASSRLTGVQFF.